A selection of T cell receptor beta chains follows, all from one sample in a study of blood T cell repertoires in COVID-19. This table comes from immunoSEQ multiplex PCR, and its TCRdb copy is limited to in-frame clones, with some not included. The table records about 90,000 clones, approximately 80% of them present only once. The sequenced material came from peripheral blood. All receptors come from a woman between 70 and 85 years old with active or convalescent COVID-19. Each CDR3 is given with its conserved first and last residue. Size tells how often a clone was seen (once, few, many) or the class of an expanded clone, and some rows leave it out.

v_gene,abundance,j_gene,len,CDR3aa
TRBV18,-,TRBJ1-1,15,CASSPSGIINTEAFF
TRBV2,-,TRBJ1-5,15,CASSVNRGNNQPQHF
TRBV19,few,TRBJ1-5,15,CASFNPTGGNQPQHF
TRBV7-9,-,TRBJ1-4,16,CASSTLGGATNEKLFF
TRBV19,-,TRBJ1-1,14,CASSAIGGNFEAFF
TRBV6-4,-,TRBJ2-1,13,CASSGSGFGEQFF
TRBV5-1,once,TRBJ1-6,16,CASSLEGASYNSPLHF
TRBV6-5,-,TRBJ2-5,15,CASSYTGQEGETQYF
TRBV4-1,-,TRBJ2-7,15,CASTKGQGPTYEQYF
TRBV5-1,-,TRBJ2-5,15,CASSWGGQGGETQYF
TRBV12-2,-,TRBJ2-3,19,CASRLVLLFGQPGADTQYF
TRBV6-5,-,TRBJ1-1,14,CASRTLHMNTEAFF
TRBV19,-,TRBJ1-1,14,CASSIAGGRTEAFF
TRBV6-2/TRBV6-3,-,TRBJ2-7,16,CASSDQGQGSSYEQYF
TRBV28,-,TRBJ2-1,14,CASREGRSYNEQFF
TRBV5-1,-,TRBJ1-1,14,CASSSSGGNTEAFF
TRBV7-9,once,TRBJ1-4,15,CASSPTRGLREKLFF
TRBV29-1,-,TRBJ1-1,12,CSVGLQNTEAFF
TRBV15,-,TRBJ1-2,16,CATSRDLMQGSYGYTF
TRBV18,-,TRBJ2-2,16,CASSPRTGKNTGELFF
TRBV19,-,TRBJ1-4,14,CASSIVARGEKLFF
TRBV10-1,-,TRBJ2-7,11,CASGLGGEQYF
TRBV6-6,-,TRBJ1-1,12,CASRGQGPEAFF
TRBV5-1,-,TRBJ1-1,13,CASRGTLSPEAFF
TRBV24-1,-,TRBJ2-1,16,CATSDPTADTYNEQFF
TRBV4-3,-,TRBJ1-6,14,CASSQDGGFSPLHF
TRBV27,-,TRBJ1-1,14,CASSLSDRNTEAFF
TRBV5-1,-,TRBJ2-3,15,CASSLGLDSTDTQYF
TRBV5-5,-,TRBJ1-4,15,CASSPTGGTNEKLFF
TRBV24-1,once,TRBJ1-5,15,CATSDRTGNNQPQHF
TRBV28,-,TRBJ1-2,16,CASSLRSEPPRVGYTF
TRBV28,-,TRBJ1-3,15,CASSSTGPSGNTIYF
TRBV6-2/TRBV6-3,few,TRBJ2-7,14,CASSEGNRGYEQYF
TRBV4-1,-,TRBJ1-2,15,CASSQDGLNNYGYTF
TRBV20-1,few,TRBJ2-7,15,CSASPVGTASYEQYF
TRBV5-5,-,TRBJ1-2,16,CASSTRTDLANYGYTF
TRBV11-1,-,TRBJ2-7,12,CASSFQGYEQYF
TRBV10-1,-,TRBJ1-5,12,CASSAAVCPQHF
TRBV5-1,few,TRBJ2-5,12,CASSLPSETQYF
TRBV18,-,TRBJ2-2,14,CASGSQGDSGELFF
TRBV14,-,TRBJ1-4,15,CASSQDLGGGEKLFF
TRBV6-5,-,TRBJ1-6,14,CASSLLNRDSPLHF
TRBV2,few,TRBJ2-7,14,CASSWDRSSYEQYF
TRBV5-6,-,TRBJ2-4,17,CASSSGLAGGAKNIQYF
TRBV6-5,-,TRBJ1-1,14,CASSRGQGSTEAFF
TRBV2,-,TRBJ1-1,14,CASTPQGIVTEAFF
TRBV5-6,-,TRBJ1-2,17,CASGELGQVTPNYGYTF
TRBV15,-,TRBJ2-1,14,CATSTSTGGNEQFF
TRBV2,-,TRBJ2-2,14,CASKDKLNTGELFF
TRBV5-1,few,TRBJ2-7,14,CASSHSGGAGEQYF
TRBV11-3,few,TRBJ2-2,15,CASSFGQGGTGELFF
TRBV6-2/TRBV6-3,-,TRBJ2-7,15,CASSRPLQGKMEQYF
TRBV2,-,TRBJ2-3,15,CASSVSSGGPNTQYF
TRBV6-4,-,TRBJ2-7,14,CASSVGQGAYEQYF
TRBV5-1,few,TRBJ1-1,14,CASSPGDRNTEAFF
TRBV3-1/TRBV3-2,-,TRBJ2-7,12,CASSQGSYEQYF